This T cell receptor beta chain was observed in a study of metastatic and nonmetastatic thyroid tumors. In the study overall: Repertoire comparison spanned blood and tumor or nodule tissue of malignant and benign thyroid patients. Findings of the study overall: The study reportedly found significantly higher TCR beta diversity in malignant thyroid tumors than benign nodules, in blood and tumor.

Ahead of thyroid surgery, no patient had received treatment of any kind. This clone appeared a few times. Its matching antigen is unknown. The CDR3 runs to 17 residues. V trimming: 3 bases; J trimming: 0 bases; junction bases outside the gene matches: 6. Germline V gene lookup returns CDR1 MGHDK and CDR2 SYGVNS. Under the authors' procedure: Building a distant-metastasis classifier for papillary thyroid cancer drew on CDR3 differences across clinicopathological groups. TCRdb reanalyzed the PCR reads with MiXCR. None of the V and J calls come from the authors' own analysis; TCRdb made them. The repertoire includes some 35,000 clones, approximately 32% of them detected once, and less than 9% sits in the top ten.

The chain employs TRBV25-1 and TRBJ2-5, with TRBD1 identical over 11 bases. Sequencing used blood. The TCR originated in a female donor with papillary thyroid cancer or a benign thyroid nodule (not recorded which). Some clones in this sample may be carry-over from other donors' samples. The CDR3 DNA follows: TGTGCCAGCAGTGACCTTGGGACAGGGGGGGACCAAGAGACCCAGTACTTC. Protein product: CASSDLGTGGDQETQYF.